This T cell receptor beta chain was found in a study of blood T cell repertoires in COVID-19. Background on the study: T cells, B-cell-depleted T cells, or PBMCs provided the cDNA or gDNA that served as material.

This clone appeared once. How the authors handled the data: Amplified reference gene primers provided the basis for estimating nucleated cell counts. Using immunoSEQ multiplex PCR, the repertoire was profiled, and TCRdb retains in-frame clones only, with some absent. That table furnishes V, J and clone size, whereas the DNA furnished D and trimming. Of approximately 210,000 clones in the sample, 84% were seen once. The CDR3 totals 14 residues. V lost 0 bases to trimming and J lost 7 bases; unmatched junction nucleotides: 3. Germline V gives CDR1 SGHRS, CDR2 YFSETQ. The sample was peripheral blood. The rearrangement joins TRBV5-1 to TRBJ2-1; TRBD1 aligns across 8 bases. The receptor comes from a woman older than 75 with COVID-19, enrolled during active disease. DNA of the CDR3: TGCGCCAGCAGCTTGGAGGACAGGGTAAATGAGCAGTTCTTC. This gives the protein CASSLEDRVNEQFF.